This TCR beta chain is drawn from a study of control samples from healthy donors and cancer patients. The data were produced by immunoSEQ multiplex PCR, yet TCRdb's version contains in-frame clones alone and is incomplete. Here the sample spans about 130,000 clones, around nine tenths being singletons. The CDR3 sequence is 15 residues long. V was trimmed by 2 bases and J by 12 bases, leaving 17 bases between them. Germline CDR1 is MNHEY and CDR2 is SVGAGI. The V call is TRBV6-5, the J call TRBJ1-6; the D is unclear. The TCR was taken from a man younger than 35 in good health. The sequenced sample consisted of blood. The CDR3 region has the DNA TGTGCCAGCAGTTACAGAAGGGTCCCCCACGGACCCCTCCACTTT. Amino acids: CASSYRRVPHGPLHF.